These T cell receptor beta chains were read from a single sample in a study of beta chain features in type 1 diabetes. Assay: immunoSEQ multiplex PCR; the TCRdb copy retains only in-frame clones and omits some. The sample includes about 130,000 clones, around a tenth seen only once; the top ten take roughly 0.7%. The sample comprised central memory CD4+ T cells from blood. These receptors all come from a man aged 18-30 years in good health. The CDR3 runs from the conserved cysteine through the conserved F or W. Fields, in order: J gene, V gene, clone size, CDR3 length, D gene, CDR3 protein, CDR3 DNA. The D gene is left open where the match is weak. A row's size may be missing; if present it is once, few, many or a size class.

TRBJ2-3 | TRBV7-9 | few | 15 | TRBD2 | CASSLVSGVSDTQYF | TGTGCCAGCAGCTTAGTTAGCGGGGTTTCAGATACGCAGTATTTT
TRBJ1-3 | TRBV11-2 | - | 14 | - | CASSLGTAGNTIYF | TGTGCCAGCAGCTTAGGGACAGCCGGAAACACCATATATTTT
TRBJ1-5 | TRBV28 | few | 19 | TRBD1 | CASSTWGQGQGARNQPQHF | TGTGCCAGCAGCACATGGGGGCAAGGACAGGGGGCGCGAAATCAGCCCCAGCATTTT
TRBJ2-1 | TRBV7-6 | - | 16 | TRBD1 | CASSSRQGARANEQFF | TGTGCCAGCAGCTCCCGACAGGGGGCGCGCGCCAATGAGCAGTTCTTC
TRBJ2-1 | TRBV11-2 | - | 14 | TRBD2 | CASRRLAGRGEQFF | TGTGCCAGCAGACGACTAGCGGGGAGGGGTGAGCAGTTCTTC
TRBJ2-1 | TRBV11-3 | - | 11 | - | CASSQNTEQFF | TGTGCCAGCAGCCAGAACACTGAGCAGTTCTTC
TRBJ1-2 | TRBV6-1 | - | 14 | - | CASSEARGPYGYTF | TGTGCCAGCAGTGAAGCGCGGGGGCCCTATGGCTACACCTTC
TRBJ1-5 | TRBV19 | few | 14 | - | CASSMEVTNQPQHF | TGTGCCAGTAGTATGGAGGTCACCAATCAGCCCCAGCATTTT
TRBJ1-2 | TRBV18 | - | 15 | TRBD1 | CASSPLDREGYGYTF | TGTGCCAGCTCACCCCTAGACAGGGAAGGCTATGGCTACACCTTC
TRBJ2-1 | TRBV7-9 | - | 14 | - | CASSASGAYNEQFF | TGTGCCAGCAGCGCTTCCGGGGCCTACAATGAGCAGTTCTTC
TRBJ1-4 | TRBV30 | few | 14 | TRBD1 | CAWSAGQGVEKLFF | TGTGCCTGGAGTGCAGGACAGGGGGTTGAAAAACTGTTTTTT
TRBJ2-5 | TRBV30 | - | 13 | - | CAWSPGGDETQYF | TGTGCCTGGAGTCCGGGGGGCGATGAGACCCAGTACTTC
TRBJ1-5 | TRBV19 | - | 17 | TRBD1 | CASSTRTGRAVGQPQHF | TGTGCCAGTAGTACAAGGACAGGGCGCGCTGTCGGGCAGCCCCAGCATTTT
TRBJ1-5 | TRBV30 | few | 13 | - | CAWSVTGDQPQHF | TGTGCCTGGAGTGTTACCGGGGATCAGCCCCAGCATTTT
TRBJ1-2 | TRBV6-5 | few | 12 | - | CASSYSRTGYTF | TGTGCCAGCAGTTACTCGCGTACGGGCTACACCTTC
TRBJ2-3 | TRBV7-2 | few | 12 | - | CASSFGTDTQYF | TGTGCCAGCAGCTTCGGTACAGATACGCAGTATTTT
TRBJ2-3 | TRBV7-2 | few | 16 | TRBD2 | CASSLSSGGAVDTQYF | TGTGCCAGCAGCTTAAGCAGCGGGGGGGCGGTAGATACGCAGTATTTT
TRBJ2-3 | TRBV4-2 | - | 16 | TRBD2 | CASSQRASGGPDTQYF | TGTGCCAGCAGCCAAAGGGCCAGCGGGGGGCCAGATACGCAGTATTTT
TRBJ1-1 | TRBV7-2 | - | 13 | - | CASSLDAGTEAFF | TGTGCCAGCAGCTTAGATGCAGGCACTGAAGCTTTCTTT
TRBJ2-7 | TRBV13 | few | 12 | - | CASSPGSAEQYF | TGTGCCAGCAGCCCCGGGTCGGCCGAGCAGTACTTC
TRBJ2-3 | TRBV30 | - | 17 | TRBD2 | CAWRLMTSGGAGDTQYF | TGTGCCTGGAGGTTAATGACTAGCGGGGGGGCCGGGGATACGCAGTATTTT
TRBJ2-5 | TRBV6-6 | - | 13 | - | CASSYYGQETQYF | TGTGCCAGCAGTTACTACGGCCAAGAGACCCAGTACTTC
TRBJ2-3 | TRBV20-1 | few | 11 | - | CSASGEDTQYF | TGCAGTGCTAGCGGTGAAGATACGCAGTATTTT
TRBJ2-3 | TRBV21-1 | - | 14 | - | CASSKSRSTDTQYF | TGTGCCAGCAGCAAAAGTCGGAGCACAGATACGCAGTATTTT
TRBJ2-5 | TRBV29-1 | many | 10 | - | CSGVEETQYF | TGCAGTGGAGTGGAGGAGACCCAGTACTTC
TRBJ1-1 | TRBV18 | - | 16 | TRBD1 | CASSLGQVGGGTEAFF | TGTGCCAGCTCACTAGGACAGGTCGGGGGAGGCACTGAAGCTTTCTTT
TRBJ2-1 | TRBV4-2 | few | 14 | - | CASSQERVYNEQFF | TGTGCCAGCAGCCAAGAACGGGTTTACAATGAGCAGTTCTTC
TRBJ2-2 | TRBV7-3 | - | 17 | - | CASSSNSDRANTGELFF | TGTGCCAGCAGCTCTAATTCGGACAGAGCGAACACCGGGGAGCTGTTTTTT
TRBJ2-1 | TRBV19 | - | 15 | TRBD1 | CASSPNRDRYNEQFF | TGTGCCAGTAGTCCCAACCGGGACAGATACAATGAGCAGTTCTTC
TRBJ2-6 | TRBV18 | - | 16 | TRBD1 | CASFTGQGSGANVLTF | TGTGCCAGTTTTACCGGACAGGGTTCTGGGGCCAACGTCCTGACTTTC
TRBJ2-7 | TRBV2 | few | 12 | TRBD1 | CASPGQGLEQYF | TGTGCCAGTCCGGGACAGGGCCTCGAGCAGTACTTC
TRBJ1-5 | TRBV7-2 | few | 13 | - | CASSQQGNQPQHF | TGTGCCAGCAGCCAACAGGGCAATCAGCCCCAGCATTTT
TRBJ2-2 | TRBV30 | few | 17 | - | CAWSVLLIVRGTGELFF | TGTGCCTGGAGTGTATTGTTAATCGTCAGGGGAACCGGGGAGCTGTTTTTT
TRBJ2-5 | TRBV7-9 | many | 13 | - | CASSFPGVETQYF | TGTGCCAGCAGCTTCCCAGGGGTAGAGACCCAGTACTTC
TRBJ2-1 | TRBV29-1 | many | 13 | TRBD1 | CSVESDRGNEQFF | TGCAGCGTTGAATCGGACAGGGGGAATGAGCAGTTCTTC
TRBJ2-1 | TRBV9 | few | 15 | TRBD2 | CASSAGGAGVGEQFF | TGTGCCAGCAGCGCCGGGGGGGCAGGGGTGGGTGAGCAGTTCTTC
TRBJ1-2 | TRBV7-2 | - | 15 | - | CASSRQPSGDYGYTF | TGTGCCAGCAGCCGTCAGCCTTCGGGGGACTATGGCTACACCTTC
TRBJ1-1 | TRBV4-1 | few | 14 | TRBD1 | CASSQDQGDTEAFF | TGCGCCAGCAGCCAAGATCAGGGGGACACTGAAGCTTTCTTT
TRBJ2-5 | TRBV9 | few | 17 | TRBD2 | CASSAQLLAGGLETQYF | TGTGCCAGCAGCGCTCAACTACTAGCGGGGGGGCTCGAGACCCAGTACTTC
TRBJ1-3 | TRBV5-4 | few | 19 | TRBD1 | CASSSQQWTGESSGNTIYF | TGTGCCAGCAGCTCTCAACAGTGGACAGGGGAGAGCTCTGGAAACACCATATATTTT